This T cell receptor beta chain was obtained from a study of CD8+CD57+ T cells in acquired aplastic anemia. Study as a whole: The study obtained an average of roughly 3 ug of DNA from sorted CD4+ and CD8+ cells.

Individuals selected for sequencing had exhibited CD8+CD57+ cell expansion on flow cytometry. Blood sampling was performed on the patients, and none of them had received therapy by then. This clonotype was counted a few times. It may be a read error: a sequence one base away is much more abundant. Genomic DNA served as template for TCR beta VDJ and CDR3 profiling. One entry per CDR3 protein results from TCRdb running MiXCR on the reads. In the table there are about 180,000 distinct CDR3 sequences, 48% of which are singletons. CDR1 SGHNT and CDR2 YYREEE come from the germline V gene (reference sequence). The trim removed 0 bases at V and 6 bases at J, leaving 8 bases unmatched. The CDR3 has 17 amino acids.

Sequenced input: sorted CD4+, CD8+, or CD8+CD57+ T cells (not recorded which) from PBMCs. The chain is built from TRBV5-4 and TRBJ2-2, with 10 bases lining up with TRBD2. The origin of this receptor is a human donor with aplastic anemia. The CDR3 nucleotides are TGTGCCAGCAGCTTGGCCTCAGCGGGAGGGATCGCCGGGGAGCTGTTTTTT. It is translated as CASSLASAGGIAGELFF.